This is a list of T cell receptor beta chains from one sample in a study of T cells in narcolepsy. Only in-frame clones appear in the TCRdb table, and some are missing; sequencing was by immunoSEQ multiplex PCR. The table shows 25,000 to 30,000 clones, with about 80% occurring only once. The sequencing sample was made of CD45RA- memory CD4+ T cells from PBMCs. The receptors derive from a human donor with narcolepsy. Both conserved end residues are part of each CDR3.

V gene	J gene	CDR3 protein
TRBV11-3	TRBJ1-1	CASSLPMTEAFF
TRBV2	TRBJ1-6	CASSSTGVGSPLHF
TRBV5-4	TRBJ1-1	CASSWERKMNTEAFF
TRBV7-6	TRBJ1-1	CASSLAAGPQAEAFF
TRBV7-2	TRBJ1-1	CASSFMTGATEAFF
TRBV29-1	TRBJ1-1	CSAGGMRGNTEAFF
TRBV4-1	TRBJ1-2	CASSQPTGLGITNYGYTF
TRBV5-1	TRBJ2-5	CASSLGTGMGMETQYF
TRBV6-5	TRBJ1-6	CASNRDSNNSPLHF
TRBV28	TRBJ2-2	CASLAGDRTGELFF
TRBV5-1	TRBJ2-7	CASSWLQGYSYEQYF
TRBV6-5	TRBJ1-1	CASSTEGATEAFF